The 21 T cell receptor beta chains below come from one sample, sequenced in a study of cytomegalovirus exposure and HLA in healthy donors. Primers for the PCR totalled 60 Vbeta and 13 Jbeta. Only in-frame clones appear in the TCRdb table, and some are missing; sequencing was by immunoSEQ multiplex PCR. Altogether about 140,000 clones are present, around 85% being singletons, with the ten largest covering under 4.5%. Material for sequencing was PBMCs. Every receptor here comes from a man aged 35-49 years in good health and CMV-seropositive.

This clone was seen just once. This rearrangement joins TRBV7-9 to TRBJ1-5; 12 bases are a match to TRBD1. Trimming removed 5 bases from V and 6 bases from J; junction bases left unmatched: 11. The CDR3 is 17 amino acids. Germline V CDR1 and CDR2: SEHNR, FQNEAQ (reference sequence). The CDR3 reads CASSVGPGQGAGQPQHF. In nucleotides, the CDR3 is TGTGCCAGCAGCGTTGGACCGGGACAGGGGGCAGGTCAGCCCCAGCATTTT.

Note on this clone: The same CDR3 is also encoded by other DNA sequences in this sample. The chain combines TRBV7-6 with TRBJ2-7; the match to TRBD1 covers 7 bases. Germline CDR1 reads SGHVS; CDR2 reads FNYEAQ. The CDR3 is made up of 13 amino acids. Losses at the gene ends were 4 bases for V and 7 bases for J; bases not matched to a gene: 7. This CDR3 reads CASSSTGLREQYF. Here the CDR3 DNA reads TGTGCCAGCAGCTCGACAGGGCTAAGGGAGCAGTACTTC.

The genes are TRBV7-8 and TRBJ1-2; maybe TRBD1 (6 bases). The CDR3 is 15 amino acids. V was pared by 1 base and J by 7 bases, with 16 bases between. Germline V gene data show CDR1 as SGHVS and CDR2 as FQNEAQ. The CDR3 region has the DNA TGTGCCAGCAGCTTAGTGATGACAGGCGACGGTGGCTACACCTTC. It yields the protein CASSLVMTGDGGYTF.

The V call is TRBV5-1, the J call TRBJ2-7, with a possible D match to TRBD2 (6 bases). The CDR3 totals 14 residues. The V end lost 0 bases, the J end lost 2 bases, and 9 bases lay between the germline ends. Germline values: CDR1 SGHRS, CDR2 YFSETQ. DNA of the CDR3: TGCGCCAGCAGCTTGGAATGGGGGGCCTACGAGCAGTACTTC. Protein product: CASSLEWGAYEQYF.

The rearrangement uses TRBV13 and TRBJ1-1, with TRBD1 identical over 7 bases. Germline V gives CDR1 PRHDT, CDR2 FYEKMQ (reference sequence). The CDR3 contains 15 residues. Germline trimming cut 7 bases from V and 1 base from J; bases unmatched to any gene: 9. DNA for the CDR3: TGTGCCAGCATGCCGGGACAGTACACGAACACTGAAGCTTTCTTT. Its translation: CASMPGQYTNTEAFF.

This rearrangement joins TRBV7-9 to TRBJ1-1, with 7 bases lining up with TRBD1. The CDR3 runs 12 residues. The V gene's germline CDR1 is SEHNR and CDR2 FQNEAQ (reference sequence). Trimming took 5 bases from V and 7 from J; bases not matched to a gene: 4. The CDR3 is CASSMGQYEAFF. The CDR3 coding sequence is TGTGCCAGCAGCATGGGACAGTATGAAGCTTTCTTT.

V and J are TRBV15 and TRBJ2-7; 8 bases are shared with TRBD2. The germline V gene encodes CDR1 LNHNV and CDR2 YYDKDF (reference sequence). This CDR3 has 14 amino acids. J was trimmed by 0 bases and V by 7 bases; bases with no gene match: 5. This chain's CDR3 is CATNSGGSSYEQYF. For the CDR3, the DNA is TGTGCCACCAATTCGGGAGGGAGCTCCTACGAGCAGTACTTC.

The rearrangement joins TRBV18 to TRBJ2-1; D is unclear. The length of the CDR3 is 12 residues. V gave up 3 bases and J gave up 5 bases, with 5 bases separating them. Germline CDR1 is KGHSH and CDR2 is LQKENI. The DNA of the CDR3 is TGTGCCAGCTCACCTTCCGACAATGAGCAGTTCTTC. Encoded protein: CASSPSDNEQFF.

This clone has only a few counts. CDR3: CASSVARGGQIYF. The CDR3 DNA sequence: TGTGCCAGCAGCGTAGCGCGGGGGGGCCAAATATATTTT. This chain connects TRBV9 to TRBJ1-3; the D gene is possibly TRBD1 (6 bases). V lost 0 bases and J 13 bases, leaving 14 bases between the germline ends. The CDR3 sequence is 13 residues long. The V gene's germline CDR1 is SGDLS and CDR2 YYNGEE.

This chain joins TRBV5-6 and TRBJ1-1, with unresolved D. Trimming removed 7 bases at V and 11 bases at J, with 15 bases between. The CDR3 is made up of 11 amino acids. CDR1 is SGHDT, CDR2 YYEEEE, per germline. Here the CDR3 reads CASAPGCLAFF. DNA of the CDR3: TGTGCCAGCGCCCCCGGGTGTTTGGCTTTCTTT.

This chain uses TRBV9 with TRBJ2-1, with 9 bases aligning to TRBD1. The germline CDR1 and CDR2 sequences are SGDLS and YYNGEE. With 3 bases clipped from V and 8 bases from J, the junction kept 18 bases outside the gene matches. CDR3 size: 18 residues. The CDR3 sequence is CASSAAGTGFAGRDEQFF. In DNA, the CDR3 is TGTGCCAGCAGCGCCGCCGGGACAGGGTTCGCAGGAAGGGATGAGCAGTTCTTC.

The chain couples TRBV19 to TRBJ2-7; 9 positions match TRBD2. The CDR3 is 13 amino acids. Germline values: CDR1 LNHDA, CDR2 SQIVND (reference sequence). The V gene end was trimmed by 6 bases and the J gene end by 5 bases; junction bases not matched to a gene: 5. The CDR3 sequence: CASSPGLANEQYF. The DNA of the CDR3 is TGTGCCAGTAGCCCAGGACTAGCGAACGAGCAGTACTTC.

Concerning this clone itself: The limits of the CDR3 on the DNA are not certain, so only TCRdb's listed CDR3 is given. This sequence joins TRBV11-2 and TRBJ2-5; the listed D gene, TRBD2, was not tested against the DNA. CDR1 and CDR2 from the germline V gene are SGHAT and FQNNGV. The CDR3 numbers 13 amino acids, ends counted. The CDR3 here is CASSSSGEETQYF.

V is TRBV27 and J is TRBJ1-4, with D unclear. Germline V lookup: CDR1 MNHEY, CDR2 SMNVEV (reference sequence). The V end was cut by 5 bases, the J end by 5 bases, with 12 bases between. CDR3 size: 14 residues. This chain's CDR3 is CASSPWELNEKLFF. CDR3 sequence (DNA): TGTGCCAGCAGTCCCTGGGAGTTGAATGAAAAACTGTTTTTT.

The chain employs TRBV5-1 and TRBJ2-5; TRBD2 matches at 13 bases. Trimming at V came to 3 bases and at J to 4 bases, leaving 6 bases not matched to a gene. CDR3 length: 16 amino acids. Germline V gives CDR1 SGHRS, CDR2 YFSETQ. The CDR3 nucleotides are TGCGCCAGCAGCTCCGGACTAGCGGGGGTTGGAGAGACCCAGTACTTC. Translated, it gives CASSSGLAGVGETQYF.

The chain recombines TRBV7-3 with TRBJ2-4; 11 nucleotides match TRBD2. The V gene end was trimmed by 6 bases and the J gene end by 2 bases; junction bases not matched to a gene: 18. Germline lookup yields CDR1 SGHTA and CDR2 FQGTGA. The CDR3 loop spans 20 amino acids. The CDR3 bases are TGTGCCAGCAGTTCTGAAGACGGGGCTAGCGGGGGGACCACCAAAAACATTCAGTACTTC. Translation gives CASSSEDGASGGTTKNIQYF.

V usage is TRBV7-8 and J usage is TRBJ2-7, with TRBD2 matching over 7 bases. CDR1 and CDR2 (germline): SGHVS, FQNEAQ. The CDR3 is 18 amino acids. The V gene end was trimmed by 1 base and the J gene end by 7 bases; junction bases not matched to a gene: 19. The CDR3 here is CASSLGIGRERLKGEQYF. CDR3 DNA: TGTGCCAGCAGCTTAGGTATTGGGAGGGAACGCTTGAAGGGAGAGCAGTACTTC.

V gene TRBV5-1 combines with J gene TRBJ2-7; 8 bases map to TRBD1. The J segment lost 7 bases and the V segment lost 3 bases, leaving 3 bases of the junction unmatched. Germline-derived CDR1 and CDR2 are SGHRS and YFSETQ. The CDR3 is made up of 12 amino acids. DNA of the CDR3: TGCGCCAGCAGCTGGGGACAGGTGGAGCAGTACTTC. It codes for CASSWGQVEQYF.

The chain uses TRBV2 and TRBJ2-1; D is uncertain. V was shortened by 3 bases and J by 6 bases, with 9 bases between the two germline ends. The CDR3 is made up of 13 amino acids. Looked up from germline, CDR1 is SNHLY and CDR2 is FYNNEI. The CDR3: CASSDMTGNEQFF. Here the CDR3 DNA reads TGTGCCAGCAGTGACATGACGGGCAATGAGCAGTTCTTC.

V gene TRBV14 combines with J gene TRBJ1-2; D call uncertain. Trimming left V 5 bases short and J 4 bases short, with 14 bases between. The CDR3 spans 14 residues. Germline assignment: CDR1 SGHDN and CDR2 FVKESK. CDR3 loop: CASSIRESGYGYTF. CDR3 nucleotide sequence: TGTGCCAGCAGCATTCGGGAGTCTGGCTATGGCTACACCTTC. The full variable domain, its missing parts supplied by reference TRBV14 and TRBJ1-2, is EAGVTQFPSHSVIEKGQTVTLRCDPISGHDNLYWYRRVMGKEIKFLLHFVKESKQDESGMPNNRFLAERTGGTYSTLKVQPAELEDSGVYFCASSIRESGYGYTFGSGTRLTVV.

The CDR3 region has the DNA TGTGCCGGCACCCAACTAGCGGGGGGTGGCTACGAGCAGTACTTC. This sequence encodes CAGTQLAGGGYEQYF. The genes are TRBV27 and TRBJ2-7; 12 positions match TRBD2. The germline V gene has CDR1 MNHEY and CDR2 SMNVEV (reference sequence). Losses at the gene ends were 11 bases for V and 3 bases for J; bases not matched to a gene: 11. The CDR3 sequence is 15 residues long.